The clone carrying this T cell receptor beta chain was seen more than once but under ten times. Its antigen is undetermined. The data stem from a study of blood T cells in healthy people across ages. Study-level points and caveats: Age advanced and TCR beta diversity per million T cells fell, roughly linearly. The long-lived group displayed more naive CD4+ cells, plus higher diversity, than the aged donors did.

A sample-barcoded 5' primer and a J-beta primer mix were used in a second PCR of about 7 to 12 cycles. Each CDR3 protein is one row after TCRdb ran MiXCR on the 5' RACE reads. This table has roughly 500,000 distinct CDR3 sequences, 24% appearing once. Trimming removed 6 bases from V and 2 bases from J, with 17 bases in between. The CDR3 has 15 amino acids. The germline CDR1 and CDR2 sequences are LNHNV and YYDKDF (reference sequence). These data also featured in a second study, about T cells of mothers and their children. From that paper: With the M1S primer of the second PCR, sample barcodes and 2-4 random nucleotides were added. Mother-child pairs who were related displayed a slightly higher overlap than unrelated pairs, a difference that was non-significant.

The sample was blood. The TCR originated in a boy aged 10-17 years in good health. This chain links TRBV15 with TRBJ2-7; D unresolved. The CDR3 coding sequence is TGTGCCACCAGATACATGGCAGATGTAACCTACGAGCAGTACTTC. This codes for CATRYMADVTYEQYF.